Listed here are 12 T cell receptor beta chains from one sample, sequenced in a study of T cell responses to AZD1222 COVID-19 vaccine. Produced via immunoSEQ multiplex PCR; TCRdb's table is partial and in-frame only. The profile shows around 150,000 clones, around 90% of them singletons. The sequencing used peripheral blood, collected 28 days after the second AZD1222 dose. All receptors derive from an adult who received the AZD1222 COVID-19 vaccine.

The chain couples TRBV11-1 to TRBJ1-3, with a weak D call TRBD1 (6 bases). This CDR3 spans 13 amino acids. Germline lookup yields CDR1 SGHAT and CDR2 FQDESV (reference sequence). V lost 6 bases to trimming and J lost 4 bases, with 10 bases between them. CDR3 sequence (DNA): TGTGCCAGCAGACAGGACAGCGGAAACACCATATATTTT. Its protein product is CASRQDSGNTIYF. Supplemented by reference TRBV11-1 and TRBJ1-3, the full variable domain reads EAEVAQSPRYKITEKSQAVAFWCDPISGHATLYWYRQILGQGPELLVQFQDESVVDDSQLPKDRFSAERLKGVDSTLKIQPAELGDSAMYLCASRQDSGNTIYFGEGSWLTVV.

Here the CDR3 DNA reads TGTGCCAGCAGTTACTCTGCGGCCCCGAACACTGAAGCTTTCTTT. This sequence encodes CASSYSAAPNTEAFF. V is TRBV6-5 and J is TRBJ1-1; D is unresolved. The CDR3 sequence is 15 residues long. Germline CDR1 MNHEY, CDR2 SVGAGI. V was trimmed by 0 bases and J by 1 base, leaving 9 bases between them.

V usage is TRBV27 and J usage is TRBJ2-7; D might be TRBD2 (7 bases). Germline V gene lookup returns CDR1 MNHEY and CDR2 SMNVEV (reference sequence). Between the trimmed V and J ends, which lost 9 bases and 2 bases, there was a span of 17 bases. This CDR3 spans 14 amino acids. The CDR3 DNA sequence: TGTGCCAGTGTGGGGAGGGGGGGAACCTACGAGCAGTACTTC. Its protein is CASVGRGGTYEQYF.

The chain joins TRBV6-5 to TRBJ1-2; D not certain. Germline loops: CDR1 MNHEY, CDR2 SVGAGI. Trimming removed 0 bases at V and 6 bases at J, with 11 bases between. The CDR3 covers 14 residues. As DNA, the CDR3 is TGTGCCAGCAGTTACTCTACCTCCTGGGATGGCTACACCTTC. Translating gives CASSYSTSWDGYTF.

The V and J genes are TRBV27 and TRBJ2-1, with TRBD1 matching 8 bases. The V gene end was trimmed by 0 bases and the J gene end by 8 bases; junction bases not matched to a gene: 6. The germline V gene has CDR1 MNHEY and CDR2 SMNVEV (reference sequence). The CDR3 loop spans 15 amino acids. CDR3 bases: TGTGCCAGCAGTTTATCCCCGGACAGGGCCGATGAGCAGTTCTTC. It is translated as CASSLSPDRADEQFF.

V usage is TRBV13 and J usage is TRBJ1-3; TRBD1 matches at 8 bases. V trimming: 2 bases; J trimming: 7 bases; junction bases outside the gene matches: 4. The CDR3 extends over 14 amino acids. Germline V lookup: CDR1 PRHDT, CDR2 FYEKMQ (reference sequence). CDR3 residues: CASSLTGGWNTIYF. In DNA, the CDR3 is TGTGCCAGCAGCTTAACAGGGGGGTGGAACACCATATATTTT. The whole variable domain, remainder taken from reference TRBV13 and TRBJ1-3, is AAGVIQSPRHLIKEKRETATLKCYPIPRHDTVYWYQQGPGQDPQFLISFYEKMQSDKGSIPDRFSAQQFSDYHSELNMSSLELGDSALYFCASSLTGGWNTIYFGEGSWLTVV.

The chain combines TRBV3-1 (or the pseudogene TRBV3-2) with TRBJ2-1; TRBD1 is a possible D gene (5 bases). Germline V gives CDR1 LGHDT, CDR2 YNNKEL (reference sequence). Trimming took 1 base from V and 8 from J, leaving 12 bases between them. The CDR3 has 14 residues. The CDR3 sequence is CASSQVVQGYEQFF. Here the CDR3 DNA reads TGTGCCAGCAGCCAAGTTGTCCAGGGCTATGAGCAGTTCTTC.

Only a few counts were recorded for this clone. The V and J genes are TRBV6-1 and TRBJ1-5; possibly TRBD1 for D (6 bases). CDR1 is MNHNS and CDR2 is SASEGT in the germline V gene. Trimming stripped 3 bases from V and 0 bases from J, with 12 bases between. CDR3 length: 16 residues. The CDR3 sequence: CASSDKGHSSNQPQHF. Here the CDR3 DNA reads TGTGCCAGCAGTGATAAGGGACATTCTAGCAATCAGCCCCAGCATTTT.

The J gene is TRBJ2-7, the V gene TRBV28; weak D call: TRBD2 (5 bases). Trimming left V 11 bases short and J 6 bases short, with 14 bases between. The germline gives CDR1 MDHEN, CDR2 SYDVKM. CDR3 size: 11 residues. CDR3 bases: TGTGCCCACGCAGCGGCCGGCGAGCAGTACTTC. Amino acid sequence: CAHAAAGEQYF.

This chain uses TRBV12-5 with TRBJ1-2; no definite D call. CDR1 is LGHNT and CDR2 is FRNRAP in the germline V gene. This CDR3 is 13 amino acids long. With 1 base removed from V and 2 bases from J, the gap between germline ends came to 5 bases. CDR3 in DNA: TGTGCTAGTGGTTTGGGCGGGAACTATGGCTACACCTTC. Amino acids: CASGLGGNYGYTF. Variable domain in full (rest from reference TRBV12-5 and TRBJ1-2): DARVTQTPRHKVTEMGQEVTMRCQPILGHNTVFWYRQTMMQGLELLAYFRNRAPLDDSGMPKDRFSAEMPDATLATLKIQPSEPRDSAVYFCASGLGGNYGYTFGSGTRLTVV.

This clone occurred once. The CDR3 DNA follows: TGTGCCAGCAGTTTACAAGGGCGGGACACCGGGGAGCTGTTTTTT. It encodes CASSLQGRDTGELFF. This chain uses TRBV27 with TRBJ2-2; possibly TRBD2 for D (5 bases). V was clipped by 2 bases and J by 3 bases, with 10 bases between them. This CDR3 is 15 amino acids long. Per the germline V gene, CDR1 is MNHEY and CDR2 is SMNVEV (reference sequence).

CDR3 sequence (DNA): TGTGCCAGCTCACCACCCGGGACTTACTACAATGAGCAGTTCTTC. Amino acid sequence: CASSPPGTYYNEQFF. J is TRBJ2-1 and V is TRBV18; D may be TRBD2 (6 bases). Trimming shortened V by 0 bases and J by 3 bases, and 9 bases separated the two germline ends. This CDR3 region has 15 residues. CDR1 KGHSH and CDR2 LQKENI come from the germline V gene.